The clone carrying this T cell receptor beta chain was seen only a few times. This specimen belongs to a study of CD8+ T cells in alopecia areata. Background on the study: Tofacitinib was given for 6 to 18 months, then stopped for 6 months.

Extracted from the samples, RNA was reverse transcribed into cDNA to serve as the sequencing template. Measured with immunoSEQ multiplex PCR; TCRdb has only the in-frame clones, and not every one. The sample yields some 110,000 clones, under 60% seen once. Germline CDR1 reads PRHDT; CDR2 reads FYEKMQ (reference sequence). This CDR3 has 14 amino acids. V lost 5 bases and J 4 bases, leaving 14 bases between the germline ends. Treatment reported: oral pan-JAK inhibitor, 5-10 mg twice daily. The starting material was CD8+ T cells sorted from blood, obtained at week 24, from a patient treated with tofacitinib. This clonotype originated in a human donor with alopecia areata. The V and J genes are TRBV13 and TRBJ1-1, with D uncertain. CDR3 DNA: TGTGCCAGCAGCCCACCTCCGGTGCCCACTGAAGCTTTCTTT. It yields the protein CASSPPPVPTEAFF.